Listed below are T cell receptor beta chains from one sample, sequenced in a study of cytomegalovirus exposure and HLA in healthy donors. Here immunoSEQ multiplex PCR was the method, and the copy in TCRdb shows in-frame clones only, minus some. The profile covers roughly 100,000 clones, with about three quarters appearing a single time and under 7% taken by the ten largest. The source material was PBMCs. The source of these receptors is a man aged 25 to 45 in good health and CMV-seropositive. The CDR3 runs from the conserved cysteine through the conserved F or W. D genes are given only for firm matches. Size is omitted from some rows. Given values are once, few, many or a class for expanded clones.

j_gene	abundance	d_gene	v_gene	CDR3nt	CDR3aa
TRBJ2-1	few	TRBD2	TRBV4-3	TGCGCCAGCAGCCTCCGACTAGCGGGAGGGTATGAGCAGTTCTTC	CASSLRLAGGYEQFF
TRBJ2-7	.	TRBD2	TRBV11-2	TGTGCCAGCAGCCAACTGGGACTAGCGGGAGGCGAGCAGTACTTC	CASSQLGLAGGEQYF
TRBJ2-1	few	TRBD1	TRBV7-9	TGTGCCAGCAGCTTAGGGACAGGGAAAGATGAGCAGTTCTTC	CASSLGTGKDEQFF
TRBJ2-7	.	.	TRBV6-5	TGTGCCAGCAGCTTACAGGGAAACTCCTACGAGCAGTACTTC	CASSLQGNSYEQYF
TRBJ1-1	.	.	TRBV7-3	TGTGCCAGCAGCCCAACCCCGACAGTAACTGAAGCTTTCTTT	CASSPTPTVTEAFF
TRBJ2-7	.	TRBD2	TRBV28	TGTGCCAGCAGGGGACTAGCGGGAGGCTACGAGCAGTACTTC	CASRGLAGGYEQYF
TRBJ1-1	.	.	TRBV5-1	TGCGCCAGCAGCTGGGGACAGAACACTGAAGCTTTCTTT	CASSWGQNTEAFF
TRBJ2-3	.	.	TRBV6-4	TGTGCCAGCAGTGACATTCCCGGGAAAAGAGATACGCAGTATTTT	CASSDIPGKRDTQYF
TRBJ1-1	.	TRBD1	TRBV7-9	TGTGCCAGCAGCTTAGGGACAGGTGGAGGAACTGAAGCTTTCTTT	CASSLGTGGGTEAFF
TRBJ2-2	.	TRBD2	TRBV4-1	TGCGCCAGCAGCAAGGAGCGGGAGGCCCTCATGGAGCTGTTTTTT	CASSKEREALMELFF
TRBJ2-1	once	TRBD2	TRBV27	TGTGCCAGCAGTATCCGACGGGAGGGCCTATACAATGAGCAGTTCTTC	CASSIRREGLYNEQFF
TRBJ1-2	.	.	TRBV19	TGTGCCAGTGGTTGGGAGGTTGGGGGCTACACCTTC	CASGWEVGGYTF
TRBJ1-1	.	.	TRBV25-1	TGTGCCAGCAGTGGGAGGGACCGGGGCAAAGCTTTTTTT	CASSGRDRGKAFF
TRBJ1-1	.	TRBD1	TRBV7-9	TGTGCCAGCAGCTTTAGGACAGGGATGAACACTGAAGCTTTCTTT	CASSFRTGMNTEAFF
TRBJ2-7	.	TRBD2	TRBV15	TGTGCCACCAGCAGAGTAGAGCGGGACTACGAGCAGTACTTC	CATSRVERDYEQYF
TRBJ2-2	.	.	TRBV28	TGTGCCAGCAGTATTACCCGGTCAGGTACCGGGGAGCTGTTTTTT	CASSITRSGTGELFF
TRBJ2-7	.	.	TRBV20-1	TGCAGTGCCCCCCACTACGAGCAGTACTTC	CSAPHYEQYF
TRBJ1-6	few	.	TRBV7-9	TGTGCCAGCAGCCCCGCGGGAAGGGATAATTCACCCCTCCACTTT	CASSPAGRDNSPLHF
TRBJ2-2	.	TRBD2	TRBV19	TGTGCCAGTACACGGGGGGGGGCCGGGGAGCTGTTTTTT	CASTRGGAGELFF
TRBJ2-3	once	TRBD1	TRBV27	TGTGCCAGCAGTTCCAGACAGGGTTGGTCAGATACGCAGTATTTT	CASSSRQGWSDTQYF
TRBJ1-4	few	.	TRBV4-1	TGCGCCAGCAGCCGGACCGGGGCGGAGGGTAATGAAAAACTGTTTTTT	CASSRTGAEGNEKLFF
TRBJ2-2	few	.	TRBV6-4	TGTGCCAGCAGTTACCCTCCCGACATGCCCACCACCGGGGAGCTGTTTTTT	CASSYPPDMPTTGELFF
TRBJ1-2	.	.	TRBV11-2	TGTGCCAGCAGCTTAGTTGAGGGGGATGCCTATGGCTACACCTTC	CASSLVEGDAYGYTF
TRBJ2-7	.	.	TRBV18	TGTGCCAGCTCACCACAGGGCGGGCCTACCTACGAGCAGTACTTC	CASSPQGGPTYEQYF
TRBJ2-7	.	.	TRBV7-9	TGTGCCAGCACTTTCGATACTAGGGCCGTCTACGAGCAGTACTTC	CASTFDTRAVYEQYF
TRBJ2-4	.	TRBD1	TRBV2	TGTGCCAGCAGTACGTCCGACAGGGGGAATAACATTCAGTACTTC	CASSTSDRGNNIQYF
TRBJ1-5	.	.	TRBV19	TGTGCCAGTAGTATCTACTCGACAGTTAATCAGCCCCAGCATTTT	CASSIYSTVNQPQHF
TRBJ2-1	.	.	TRBV19	TGTGCCAGTAGTATAGGGGCGGGACAGCGAAACAATGAGCAGTTCTTC	CASSIGAGQRNNEQFF
TRBJ2-5	few	.	TRBV27	TGTGCCAGCAGTTTTAGGGGTCGAGAGACCCAGTACTTC	CASSFRGRETQYF
TRBJ1-1	.	.	TRBV2	TGTGCCAGCCGGTGGAGGGAGGGGTGGATGAACACTGAAGCTTTCTTT	CASRWREGWMNTEAFF
TRBJ2-7	.	.	TRBV5-1	TGCGCCAGCAGCCCCGGAGTCTACCCCCACGAGCAGTACTTC	CASSPGVYPHEQYF
TRBJ1-5	once	TRBD1	TRBV7-2	TGTGCCAGCAGCTTGAGCCAGGGGGCTCAGCCCCAGCATTTT	CASSLSQGAQPQHF
TRBJ2-7	few	.	TRBV7-2	TGTGCCAGCAGTAAGATCGGGTCCGGGGAGAGCGACGAGCAGTACTTC	CASSKIGSGESDEQYF
TRBJ2-1	few	.	TRBV19	TGTGCCAGTAGTATAGATCCCGGACAGATGAATGAGCAGTTCTTC	CASSIDPGQMNEQFF
TRBJ1-5	.	.	TRBV29-1	TGCAGCGTTGAAGTGGGGGGGACGGGGCCCCAGCATTTT	CSVEVGGTGPQHF
TRBJ2-1	.	TRBD1	TRBV4-3	TGCGCCAGCAGCCCGGGACAGGGTTACAATGAGCAGTTCTTC	CASSPGQGYNEQFF
TRBJ2-7	.	TRBD1	TRBV27	TGTGCCAGCAGTTTCCGGGGACAGGGGGTGAAGAACGAGCAGTACTTC	CASSFRGQGVKNEQYF
TRBJ2-5	once	TRBD2	TRBV30	TGTGCCTGGGACTTACTAGCGGGAGGAAAAGAGACCCAGTACTTC	CAWDLLAGGKETQYF
TRBJ1-4	.	.	TRBV9	TGTGCCAGCTCCCGGGCGGGGGCAACTAATGAAAAACTGTTTTTT	CASSRAGATNEKLFF
TRBJ2-7	.	TRBD1	TRBV5-5	TGTGCCAGCAGCTGGACAGGGGGCTCCTACGAGCAGTACTTC	CASSWTGGSYEQYF
TRBJ1-6	few	.	TRBV7-9	TGTGCCAGCAGCTTAGGGACAGATAATTCACCCCTCCACTTT	CASSLGTDNSPLHF
TRBJ2-5	.	TRBD1	TRBV30	TGTGCCTGTACGGGACAGGCGGAGACCCAGTACTTC	CACTGQAETQYF
TRBJ2-6	.	.	TRBV29-1	TGCAGCGTCCGCTCTGGGGCCAACGTCCTGACTTTC	CSVRSGANVLTF
TRBJ2-5	.	.	TRBV25-1	TGTGCCAGCAGGAGGGAGACCCAGTACTTC	CASRRETQYF
TRBJ1-4	few	TRBD1	TRBV7-7	TGTGCTAGCAGCGTCGGCCGGGACAGGGAAGGCGAAAAACTGTTTTTT	CASSVGRDREGEKLFF
TRBJ1-2	.	TRBD1	TRBV6-5	TGTGCCAGCAGCCTCAACAGGGGTGGCTACACCTTC	CASSLNRGGYTF
TRBJ2-5	.	.	TRBV9	TGTGCCAGCAGCCCCCATGCGGGGCCTCTCCAAGAGACCCAGTACTTC	CASSPHAGPLQETQYF
TRBJ2-7	few	.	TRBV25-1	TGTGCCAGCAGTGAGGCCGACGGGTACGAGCAGTACTTC	CASSEADGYEQYF
TRBJ2-2	.	TRBD2	TRBV7-9	TGTGCCAGCAGCTTACTAGCGGGAGGGATCGGGGAGCTGTTTTTT	CASSLLAGGIGELFF
TRBJ2-2	few	.	TRBV28	TGTGCCAGCAGTACCAGGGTCACCGGGGAGCTGTTTTTT	CASSTRVTGELFF
TRBJ1-1	.	TRBD1	TRBV10-3	TGTGCCATCAGCCCCCGGGACAGGGGAGGGGGCACTGAAGCTTTCTTT	CAISPRDRGGGTEAFF
TRBJ1-2	.	.	TRBV28	TGTGCCAGCAGGCCCGGGACACCGGGCTATGGCTACACCTTC	CASRPGTPGYGYTF
TRBJ2-6	.	.	TRBV7-3	TGTGCCAGCAGCTTAAGTCCGTCCGCCGGCGTCCTGACTTTC	CASSLSPSAGVLTF